This T cell receptor (beta chain) is from a study of blood T cell repertoires in COVID-19 (dated by TCRdb to about 2020). Background on the whole study: Samples covering the acute and convalescent phases of COVID-19 were provided by collaborators in the United States, Italy and Spain. The prospective study material was composed of cDNA or gDNA derived from T cells, B-cell-depleted T cells, or PBMCs. Subjects who had been exposed to COVID-19, were actively infected with it, or had recovered from it provided the deeply sampled blood TCRbeta repertoires that made up the dataset. The repertoires were released in a freely available public database intended as a resource for research on the immune response to SARS-CoV-2. The samples were drawn from the first 160 participants of the ongoing ImmuneRACE study and from 1,200 or so subjects provided by 6 global collaborators. The sample metadata nearly always contained a de-identified subject ID, COVID-19 status, age in years and sex. Where available, HLA class I and class II types were taken from metadata supplied by the sample provider and were not determined by assay-based typing.

Regarding this clone: It has no known antigen specificity. No base qualities exist here, and no much larger clone lies one base off it.

Participants in the prospective study were enrolled through a virtual design, were aged roughly 18 to 100 years, and lived in 24 United States geographic areas. Cohort assignment in the prospective study relied on participant-reported clinical history from a screening survey and a study questionnaire. Recovered participants in ImmuneRACE Cohort 3 were defined as having two consecutive negative NP/OP PCR tests, clearance from a healthcare professional, or resolution of symptoms. In the prospective study, mobile phlebotomists collected whole blood, serum and a nasopharyngeal or oropharyngeal swab from each participant. Prospective study participants could optionally give additional blood draws and questionnaires over an approximately two-month period. Blood samples from the prospective study were shipped frozen or at room temperature prior to DNA extraction. TCRbeta CDR3 regions were amplified from genomic DNA using the immunoSEQ Assay, a bias-controlled multiplex PCR. Per the original workflow: The number of nucleated cells in each sample was estimated from the amplification of reference gene primers within the assay. To quantify the absolute abundance of each unique TCRbeta CDR3 rearrangement, sequence reads were collapsed and filtered. For each sample, productive Simpson clonality was calculated by taking the square root of Simpson's diversity index across productive rearrangements. Imported from immuneACCESS, the table was reduced by TCRdb to in-frame sequences with V and J called. These copies leave out some clones; in studies compared against another copy, an unresolved V gene accounts for under half, and the cause of the remainder is not known. That table furnishes V, J and clone size, whereas the DNA furnished D and trimming. A total of 180,000 or so clones appear in this sample, roughly 83% of them only once. Of the sample, 3.5% to 5% falls within the top ten clones.

V trim: 4 bases; J trim: 5 bases; unmatched bases: 6. Taken from the germline V gene, the CDR1 and CDR2 loops are SGHTA and FQGNSA. The CDR3 measures 14 amino acids from cysteine to phenylalanine. Kept here is only the CDR3 DNA, which spans 42 bases and is read in frame from base 1. The full study reports these points: How much clinical and demographic metadata was included differed by source and by participant, and the metadata was provided uncurated.

This chain is built from TRBV7-2 and TRBJ1-2; 8 bases in the middle match TRBD1. This receptor was taken from a woman between 45 and 65 years old who had recovered from COVID-19. The sample consisted of PBMCs or T cells enriched from blood (not recorded which). The CDR3 amino acid sequence is: CASSSGQGRYGYTF. The DNA sequence follows: TGTGCCAGCAGCTCCGGACAGGGTCGATATGGCTACACCTTC.